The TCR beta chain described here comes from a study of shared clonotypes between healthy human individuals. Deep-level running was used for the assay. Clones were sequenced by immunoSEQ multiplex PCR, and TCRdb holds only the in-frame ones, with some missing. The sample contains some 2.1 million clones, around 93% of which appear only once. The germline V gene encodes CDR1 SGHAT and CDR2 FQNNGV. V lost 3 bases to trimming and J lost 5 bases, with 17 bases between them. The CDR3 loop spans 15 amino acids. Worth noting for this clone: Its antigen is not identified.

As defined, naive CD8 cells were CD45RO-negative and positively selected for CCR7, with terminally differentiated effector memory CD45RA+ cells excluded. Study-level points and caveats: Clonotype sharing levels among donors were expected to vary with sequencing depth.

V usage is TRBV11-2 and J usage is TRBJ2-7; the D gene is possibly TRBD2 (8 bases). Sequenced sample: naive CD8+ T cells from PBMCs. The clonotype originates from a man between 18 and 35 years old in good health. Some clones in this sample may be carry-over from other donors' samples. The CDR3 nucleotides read TGTGCCAGCAGCTTGACAGGGCCCGGGAGGGACGAGCAGTACTTC. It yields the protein CASSLTGPGRDEQYF.